The entry below gives a single TCR beta chain sequence along with its context. Its antigen is still unknown. Other nucleotide sequences in the sample specify the same CDR3. Naive CD8 populations comprised CD45RO-negative cells positively selected for CCR7, excluding terminally differentiated effector memory CD45RA+ cells. Study donors comprised healthy, HIV-negative adults devoid of recent acute infection or vaccination. The assay was immunoSEQ multiplex PCR, and TCRdb's table has in-frame clones only and misses some. The top ten clones hold 1% to 1.3% of a sample with about 2 million clones, less than 95% of them seen once. The record originates from a study of shared clonotypes between healthy human individuals. Study overall: A couple of women and three men aged 18 to 49 made up the donors.

The CDR3 is 14 amino acids. Germline-derived CDR1 and CDR2 are SEHNR and FQNEAQ (reference sequence). V lost 0 bases and J lost 2, with 7 bases in between. Study results and caveats: Depth of sequencing was expected to influence donor clonotype sharing. Sorted-subset sequencing was shown by rarefaction to be incomplete despite large depth.

This receptor was identified in a man younger than 30 in good health. The rearrangement links TRBV7-9 to TRBJ2-5; D remains ambiguous. Material: naive CD8+ T cells sorted from blood. In DNA form, the CDR3 reads TGTGCCAGCAGCTTAGCTGGTAGTCAAGAGACCCAGTACTTC. Translated: CASSLAGSQETQYF.